This TCR beta chain was identified during a study of shared clonotypes between healthy human individuals (dated by TCRdb to about 2020). About the study as a whole: A couple of women and a few men aged 18 to 49 years were included in the cohort. For each donor, CD4 naive and CD4 memory were each run on three plates, CD8 naive on two plates, and CD8 memory on one plate. The study deeply sequenced blood TCR repertoires of about five healthy adults to estimate repertoire size and the extent of clonotype sharing between individuals. Between about 0.9 and 9 billion PBMCs per donor were obtained by leukapheresis. To increase sequencing depth and limit assay-specific biases, different laboratories used diverse techniques to prepare libraries and sequence TCR repertoires. Overall results and qualifications from the work: Sampling was limited to blood, and TCR repertoires in tissue likely differ from TCR repertoires in blood. Naive subsets generally had larger estimated clonotype richness than memory subsets. Compared with non-shared clonotypes, the clonotypes found in all four sorted-subset donors had higher generation probabilities. Across several donors, around 5% of naive CD4, 3.5% of naive CD8, 2.3% of memory CD4, and approximately 0.4% of memory CD8 clonotypes were shared. The genetic and exposure-history diversity represented was limited by the small number of donors. Pairwise subsampling led to the expectation that sequencing depth would affect the degree of clonotype sharing among donors. Even with the large sequencing depth, rarefaction of the sorted-subset datasets indicated that sequencing was incomplete.

Using the deep immunoSEQ assay, TCR CDR3 regions were amplified from genomic DNA by multiplex PCR. Extracted genomic DNA from each cell subset was distributed evenly across all wells of several immunoSEQ 96-well plates, and each plate was treated as a replicate. For sorted subsets, around 0.2 ug of genomic DNA, equivalent to 30,000 or so T cell genomes, went into each replicate PCR. Purified libraries were measured with a Qubit 3.0 fluorometer, size-checked on a Bioanalyzer 2100, and measured again with the KAPA Library Quantification kit. Every immunoSEQ 96-well plate was sequenced on a dedicated single-read 150-cycle Illumina NextSeq 550 flow cell. The original methods were these. The immunoSEQ output contained only junctional sequences without quality scores, so filtering could not match that applied to full-length reads. Sequences were annotated with PyIR, a Python wrapper for IgBLAST v1.9, using IMGT germline references to assign V/J genes and CDR3. Any read was removed if the V/J assignment was weak (E-value above 1e-6), the CDR3 was missing, or the read contained stop codons, out-of-frame junctions, or ambiguous translated residues. V3J clonotypes were defined by identical inferred V gene, J gene, and CDR3 amino acid sequence. Percentage overlap between repertoires was computed as shared unique clonotypes divided by the size of the smaller repertoire. RTK rarefaction, the Chao1 estimator, and Recon v2.1 estimates of unobserved clonotypes were used to assess repertoire richness. OLGA was used to compute generation probabilities for all TCRbeta clonotypes that the gDNA method yielded from a few donors. What TCRdb holds here is the immuneACCESS table cut down to in-frame rearrangements. Part of the clones is not present; checked against another copy, under half of the missing clones reflect an unresolved V gene, and the others are unexplained. V, J and clone size are taken as reported in that table, and D and trimming were inferred from the DNA itself. The sample profile shows 2.3 million or so clones; just over 90% of them were found once. The biggest ten clones account for under 0.45% of the sample.

The donors were healthy, HIV-negative adults who had no recently reported acute infections or vaccinations. All donors were Caucasian adults living in Nashville, Tennessee, USA. Magnetic negative selection was used to enrich CD4+ T cells, after which naive cells were positively selected on CD45RA and the negative fraction became the memory subset. After blood collection by leukapheresis, PBMCs were isolated using Ficoll-Histopaque density gradient centrifugation and then cryopreserved in the vapor phase of liquid nitrogen. Analytical flow cytometry was used to check the purity and quantity of each magnetically sorted T cell population. Genomic DNA was isolated from each sorted fraction and quantified by UV absorbance on a Nanodrop 2000c. Note on this clone: Which antigen it targets is not known. No per-base quality is available; no much larger clone lies one base away.

Germline trimming: 6 bases from V, 10 bases from J; junction bases outside gene matches: 12. From a lookup of the germline V gene, CDR1 and CDR2 are WSHSY and SAAADI. The CDR3 measures 16 amino acids from cysteine to phenylalanine. The sequence is cut down to CDR3 DNA, 48 bases in frame from base 1. The chain is encoded by TRBV10-2 joined to TRBJ2-1, with TRBD2 matching 13 junction bases. This TCR derives from a man aged 18 to 30 in good health. Some clones in this sample may be carry-over from other donors' samples. Sequencing was carried out using naive CD4+ T cells from PBMCs. The sample's cell subset or site label, decoded: CD45RA+ positively selected. The encoded CDR3 is CASREPGLAGPSEQFF. The base sequence is TGCGCCAGCAGAGAACCGGGACTAGCGGGACCATCGGAGCAGTTCTTC.